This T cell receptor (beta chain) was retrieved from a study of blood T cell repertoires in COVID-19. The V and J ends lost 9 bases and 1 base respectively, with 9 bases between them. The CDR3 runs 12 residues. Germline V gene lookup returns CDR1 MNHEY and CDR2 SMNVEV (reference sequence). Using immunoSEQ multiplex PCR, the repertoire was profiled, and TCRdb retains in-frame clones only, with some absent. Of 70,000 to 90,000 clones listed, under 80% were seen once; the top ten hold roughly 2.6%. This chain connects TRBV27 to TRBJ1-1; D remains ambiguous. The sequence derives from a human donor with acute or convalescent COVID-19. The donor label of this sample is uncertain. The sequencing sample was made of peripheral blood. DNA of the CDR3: TGTGCCAGTAAATCGGGGAACACTGAAGCTTTCTTT. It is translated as CASKSGNTEAFF.